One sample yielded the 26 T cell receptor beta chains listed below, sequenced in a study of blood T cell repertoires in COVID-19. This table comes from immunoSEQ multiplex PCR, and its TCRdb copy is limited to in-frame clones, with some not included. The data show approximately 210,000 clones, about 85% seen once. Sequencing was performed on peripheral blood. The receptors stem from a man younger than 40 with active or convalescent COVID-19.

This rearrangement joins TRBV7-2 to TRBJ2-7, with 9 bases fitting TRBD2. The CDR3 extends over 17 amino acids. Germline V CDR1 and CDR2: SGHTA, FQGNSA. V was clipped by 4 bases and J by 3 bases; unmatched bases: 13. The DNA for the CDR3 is TGTGCCAGCAGCTCGACCGTGGGCGGGAGGGGCTACTACGAGCAGTACTTC. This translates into CASSSTVGGRGYYEQYF.

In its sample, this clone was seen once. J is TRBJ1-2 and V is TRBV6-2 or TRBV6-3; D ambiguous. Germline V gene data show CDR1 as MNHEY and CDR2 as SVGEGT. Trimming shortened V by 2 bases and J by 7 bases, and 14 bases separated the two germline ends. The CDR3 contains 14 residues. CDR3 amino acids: CASSYGPGAGGYTF. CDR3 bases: TGTGCCAGCAGTTACGGGCCAGGCGCGGGTGGCTACACCTTC.

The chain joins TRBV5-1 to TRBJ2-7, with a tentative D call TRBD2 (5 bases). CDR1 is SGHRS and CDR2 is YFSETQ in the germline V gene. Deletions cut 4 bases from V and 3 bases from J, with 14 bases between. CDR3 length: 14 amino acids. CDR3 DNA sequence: TGCGCCAGCAGCCTGAAGGTCGGACTCTACGAGCAGTACTTC. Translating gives CASSLKVGLYEQYF.

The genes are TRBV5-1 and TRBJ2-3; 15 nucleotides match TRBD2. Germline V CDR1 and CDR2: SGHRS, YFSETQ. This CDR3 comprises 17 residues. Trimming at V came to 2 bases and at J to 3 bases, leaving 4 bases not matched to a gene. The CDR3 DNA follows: TGCGCCAGCAGCTTACCGGGACTAGCGGGAGGAACAGATACGCAGTATTTT. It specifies CASSLPGLAGGTDTQYF.

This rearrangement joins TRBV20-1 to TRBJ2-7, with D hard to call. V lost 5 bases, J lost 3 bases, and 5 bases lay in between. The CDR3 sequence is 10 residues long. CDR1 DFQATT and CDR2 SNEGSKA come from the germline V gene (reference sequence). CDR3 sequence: CSAPSYEQYF. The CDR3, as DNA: TGCAGTGCTCCGAGCTACGAGCAGTACTTC.

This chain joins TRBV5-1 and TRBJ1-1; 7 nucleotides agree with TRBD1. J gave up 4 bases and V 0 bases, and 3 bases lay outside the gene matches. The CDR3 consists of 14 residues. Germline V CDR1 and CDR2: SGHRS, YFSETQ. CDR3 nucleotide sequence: TGCGCCAGCAGCTTGGCGGGACAGCCCACTGAAGCTTTCTTT. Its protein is CASSLAGQPTEAFF.

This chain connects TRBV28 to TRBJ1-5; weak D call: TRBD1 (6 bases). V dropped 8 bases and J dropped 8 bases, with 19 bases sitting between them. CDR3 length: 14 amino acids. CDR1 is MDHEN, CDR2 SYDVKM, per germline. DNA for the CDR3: TGTGCCAGCTGCTGGGTGGGGGCCGGGGAGCCCCAGCATTTT. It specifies CASCWVGAGEPQHF.

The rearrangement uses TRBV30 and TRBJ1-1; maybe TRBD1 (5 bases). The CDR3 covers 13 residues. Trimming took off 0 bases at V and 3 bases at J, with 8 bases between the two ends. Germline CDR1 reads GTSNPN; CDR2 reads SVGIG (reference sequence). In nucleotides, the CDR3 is TGTGCCTGGAGTGTACAAGGGGACACTGAAGCTTTCTTT. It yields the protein CAWSVQGDTEAFF.

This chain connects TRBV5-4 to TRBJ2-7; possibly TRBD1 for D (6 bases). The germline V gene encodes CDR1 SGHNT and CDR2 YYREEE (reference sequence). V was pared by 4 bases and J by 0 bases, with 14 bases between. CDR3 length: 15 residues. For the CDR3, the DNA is TGTGCCAGCAGCCCCAGGGGCCCCAGCTCCTACGAGCAGTACTTC. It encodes CASSPRGPSSYEQYF.

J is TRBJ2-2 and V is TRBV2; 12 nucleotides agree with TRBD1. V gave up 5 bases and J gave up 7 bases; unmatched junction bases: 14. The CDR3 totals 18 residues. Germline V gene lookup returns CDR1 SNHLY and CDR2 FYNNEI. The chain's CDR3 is CASSSLHPGQGAGGELFF. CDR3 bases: TGTGCCAGCAGTTCTCTCCACCCGGGACAGGGGGCGGGCGGGGAGCTGTTTTTT.

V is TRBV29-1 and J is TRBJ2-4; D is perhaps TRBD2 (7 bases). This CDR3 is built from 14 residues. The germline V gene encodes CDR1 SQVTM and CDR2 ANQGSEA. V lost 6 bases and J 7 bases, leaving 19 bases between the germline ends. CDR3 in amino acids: CSVCRGADRNIQYF. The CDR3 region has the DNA TGCAGCGTGTGTCGGGGGGCTGACAGGAACATTCAGTACTTC. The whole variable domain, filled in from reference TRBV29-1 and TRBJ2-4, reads SAVISQKPSRDICQRGTSLTIQCQVDSQVTMMFWYRQQPGQSLTLIATANQGSEATYESGFVIDKFPISRPNLTFSTLTVSNMSPEDSSIYLCSVCRGADRNIQYFGAGTRLSVL.

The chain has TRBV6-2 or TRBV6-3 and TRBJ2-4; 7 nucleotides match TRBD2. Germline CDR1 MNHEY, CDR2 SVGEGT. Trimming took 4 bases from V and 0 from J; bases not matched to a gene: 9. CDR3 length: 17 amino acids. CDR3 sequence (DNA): TGTGCCAGCAGTTTAGGGCGCCTAGCGGAAGCCAAAAACATTCAGTACTTC. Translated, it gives CASSLGRLAEAKNIQYF.

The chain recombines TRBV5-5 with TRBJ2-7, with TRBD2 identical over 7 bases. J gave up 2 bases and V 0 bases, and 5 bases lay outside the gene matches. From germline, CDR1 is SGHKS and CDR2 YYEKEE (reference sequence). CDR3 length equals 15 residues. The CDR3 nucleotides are TGTGCCAGCAGCTTGGCCGGGACTACCGCCTACGAGCAGTACTTC. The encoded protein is CASSLAGTTAYEQYF. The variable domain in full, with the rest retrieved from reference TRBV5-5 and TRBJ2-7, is DAGVTQSPTHLIKTRGQQVTLRCSPISGHKSVSWYQQVLGQGPQFIFQYYEKEERGRGNFPDRFSARQFPNYSSELNVNALLLGDSALYLCASSLAGTTAYEQYFGPGTRLTVT.

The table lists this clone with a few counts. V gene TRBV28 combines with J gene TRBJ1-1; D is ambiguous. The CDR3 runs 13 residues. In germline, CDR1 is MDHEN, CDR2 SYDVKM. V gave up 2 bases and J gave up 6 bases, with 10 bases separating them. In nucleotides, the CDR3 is TGTGCCAGCAGTTTAGGGCAGGTTGCTGAAGCTTTCTTT. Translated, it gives CASSLGQVAEAFF.

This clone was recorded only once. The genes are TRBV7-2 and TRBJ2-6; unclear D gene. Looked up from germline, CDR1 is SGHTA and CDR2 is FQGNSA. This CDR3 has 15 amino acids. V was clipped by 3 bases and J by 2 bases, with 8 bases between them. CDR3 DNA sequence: TGTGCCAGCAGCTTCAAAGAGGCTGGGGCCAACGTCCTGACTTTC. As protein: CASSFKEAGANVLTF.

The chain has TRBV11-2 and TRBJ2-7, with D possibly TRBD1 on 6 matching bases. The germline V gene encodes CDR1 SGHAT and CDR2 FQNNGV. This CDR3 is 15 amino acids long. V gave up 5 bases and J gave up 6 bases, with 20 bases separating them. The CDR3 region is CASSAPVRGESEQYF. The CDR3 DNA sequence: TGTGCCAGCAGCGCTCCGGTCAGGGGAGAAAGCGAGCAGTACTTC.

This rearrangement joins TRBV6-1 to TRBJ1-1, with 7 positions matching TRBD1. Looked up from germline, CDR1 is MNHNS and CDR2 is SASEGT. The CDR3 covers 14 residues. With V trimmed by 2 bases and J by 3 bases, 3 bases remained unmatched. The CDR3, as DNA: TGTGCCAGCAGTGAAACAGGGGCAGACACTGAAGCTTTCTTT. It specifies CASSETGADTEAFF.

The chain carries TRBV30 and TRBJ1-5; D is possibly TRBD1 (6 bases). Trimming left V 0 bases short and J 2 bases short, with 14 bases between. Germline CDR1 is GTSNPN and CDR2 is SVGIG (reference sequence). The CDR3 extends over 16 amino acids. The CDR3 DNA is TGTGCCTGGAGTGTTCCAGGGGTTGCGGGCAATCAGCCCCAGCATTTT. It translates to CAWSVPGVAGNQPQHF. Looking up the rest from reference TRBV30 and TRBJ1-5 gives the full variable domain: SQTIHQWPATLVQPVGSPLSLECTVEGTSNPNLYWYRQAAGRGLQLLFYSVGIGQISSEVPQNLSASRPQDRQFILSSKKLLLSDSGFYLCAWSVPGVAGNQPQHFGDGTRLSIL.

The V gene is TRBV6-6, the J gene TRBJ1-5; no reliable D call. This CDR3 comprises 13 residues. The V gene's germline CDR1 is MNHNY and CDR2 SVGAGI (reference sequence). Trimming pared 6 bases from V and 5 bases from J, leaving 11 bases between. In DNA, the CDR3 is TGTGCCAGCAGGACGCCAGGTGATCAGCCCCAGCATTTT. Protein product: CASRTPGDQPQHF.

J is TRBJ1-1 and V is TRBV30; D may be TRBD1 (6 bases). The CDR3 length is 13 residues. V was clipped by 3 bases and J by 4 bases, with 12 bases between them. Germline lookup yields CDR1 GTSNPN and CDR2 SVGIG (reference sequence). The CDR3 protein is CAWRRGQLTEAFF. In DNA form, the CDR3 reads TGTGCCTGGAGACGAGGACAGCTCACTGAAGCTTTCTTT.

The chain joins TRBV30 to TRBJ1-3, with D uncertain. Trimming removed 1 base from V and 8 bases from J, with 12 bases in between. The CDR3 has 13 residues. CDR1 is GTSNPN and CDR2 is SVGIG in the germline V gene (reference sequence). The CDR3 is CAWSEWNRDTIYF. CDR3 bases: TGTGCCTGGAGTGAGTGGAATCGGGACACCATATATTTT.

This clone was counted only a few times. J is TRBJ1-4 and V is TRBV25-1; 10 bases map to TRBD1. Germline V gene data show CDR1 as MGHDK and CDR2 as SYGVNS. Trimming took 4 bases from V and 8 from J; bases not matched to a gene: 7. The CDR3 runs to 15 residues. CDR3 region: CASSGTGTGEEKLFF. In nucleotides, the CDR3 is TGTGCCAGCAGTGGAACCGGGACAGGGGAAGAAAAACTGTTTTTT.

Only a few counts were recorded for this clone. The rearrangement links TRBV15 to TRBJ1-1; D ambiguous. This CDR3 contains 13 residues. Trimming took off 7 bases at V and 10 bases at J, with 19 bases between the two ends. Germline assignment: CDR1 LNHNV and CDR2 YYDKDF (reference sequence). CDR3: CATTAGDSLLAFF. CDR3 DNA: TGTGCCACCACCGCCGGGGATTCCCTTTTAGCTTTCTTT.

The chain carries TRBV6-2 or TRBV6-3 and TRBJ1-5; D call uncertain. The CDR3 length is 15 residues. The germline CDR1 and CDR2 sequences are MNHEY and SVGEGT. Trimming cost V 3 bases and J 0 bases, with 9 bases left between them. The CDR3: CASSYGRDSNQPQHF. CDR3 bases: TGTGCCAGCAGTTATGGACGGGATAGCAATCAGCCCCAGCATTTT.

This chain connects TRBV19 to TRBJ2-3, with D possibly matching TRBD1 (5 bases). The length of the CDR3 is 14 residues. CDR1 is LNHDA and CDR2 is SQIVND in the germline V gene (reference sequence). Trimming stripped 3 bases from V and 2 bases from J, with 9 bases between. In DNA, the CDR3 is TGTGCCAGTAGTATCTGGGGCACCACAGATACGCAGTATTTT. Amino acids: CASSIWGTTDTQYF.

The CDR3 here is CASSSRNLGGKLFF. The DNA of the CDR3 is TGTGCCAGCAGCTCCCGAAATTTGGGGGGAAAACTGTTTTTT. This sequence joins TRBV5-8 and TRBJ1-4, with D maybe TRBD1 (5 bases). Germline CDR1 is SGHTS and CDR2 is YDEGEE. Deletions cut 3 bases from V and 10 bases from J, with 16 bases between. The CDR3 runs 14 residues.